Shown below are 11 T cell receptor beta chains from a single sample sequenced in a study of cytomegalovirus exposure and HLA in healthy donors. Assay used: immunoSEQ multiplex PCR; TCRdb lists only in-frame clones, some missing. The profile shows about 60,000 clones, over 85% of them singletons. The sample comprised PBMCs. These receptors were obtained from a man younger than 35 in good health and CMV-seronegative.

The CDR3 DNA reads TGCGCCAGCAGCCCAGCGGGGGGCTATGGCTACACCTTC. Translated, it gives CASSPAGGYGYTF. V is TRBV4-1 and J is TRBJ1-2, with D possibly TRBD1 on 5 matching bases. Per the germline V gene, CDR1 is MGHRA and CDR2 is YSYEKL. The CDR3 loop spans 13 amino acids. The V gene lost 4 bases and the J gene lost 4 bases, with 10 bases spanning the gap.

The chain links TRBV6-5 to TRBJ2-7; D gene unclear. Germline values: CDR1 MNHEY, CDR2 SVGAGI. Trimming took off 6 bases at V and 2 bases at J, with 8 bases between the two ends. This CDR3 comprises 12 residues. This CDR3 reads CASSPRAYEQYF. CDR3 nucleotide sequence: TGTGCCAGCAGCCCTCGGGCCTACGAGCAGTACTTC.

The rearrangement joins TRBV4-3 to TRBJ2-1; maybe TRBD2 (5 bases). This CDR3 is built from 16 residues. With 2 bases removed from V and 1 base from J, the gap between germline ends came to 12 bases. Germline CDR1 and CDR2: LGHNA and YSLEER. The CDR3 DNA reads TGCGCCAGCAGCCAAAGAGTTGGGAGTTCCTACAATGAGCAGTTCTTC. The encoded protein is CASSQRVGSSYNEQFF.

The rearrangement uses TRBV5-6 and TRBJ2-2; D unclear. The germline gives CDR1 SGHDT, CDR2 YYEEEE. Trimming pared 0 bases from V and 1 base from J, leaving 4 bases between. The CDR3 runs 14 residues. CDR3 in amino acids: CASSLVQNTGELFF. The CDR3 DNA follows: TGTGCCAGCAGCTTGGTACAGAACACCGGGGAGCTGTTTTTT.

Written as DNA, the CDR3 is TGTGCCAGCGGGGAGACGGGAGGGGCCAACGTCCTGACTTTC. As protein: CASGETGGANVLTF. This chain connects TRBV25-1 to TRBJ2-6, with a possible D match to TRBD2 (5 bases). Germline-derived CDR1 and CDR2 are MGHDK and SYGVNS. CDR3 length equals 14 residues. V lost 8 bases and J lost 4, with 12 bases in between.

A word on this clone: This same CDR3 is encoded by further DNA sequences in the sample. The chain carries TRBV5-1 and TRBJ2-3, with 9 positions matching TRBD1. The trim removed 0 bases at V and 1 base at J, leaving 0 bases unmatched. Germline V CDR1 and CDR2: SGHRS, YFSETQ. The CDR3 totals 15 residues. The CDR3 sequence is CASSLGQGGTDTQYF. CDR3 coding DNA: TGCGCCAGCAGCTTGGGACAGGGGGGCACAGATACGCAGTATTTT.

CDR3 sequence (DNA): TGTGCCAGCTCACCCGGGACAGGGGATGAGCAGTTCTTC. This encodes CASSPGTGDEQFF. The chain recombines TRBV18 with TRBJ2-1; 10 nucleotides line up with TRBD1. V lost 3 bases and J lost 8; bases outside the gene matches: 1. The CDR3 loop spans 13 amino acids. Germline V gene lookup returns CDR1 KGHSH and CDR2 LQKENI.

This clone has a single count. The J gene is TRBJ2-7, the V gene TRBV18; TRBD2 matches at 7 bases. CDR1 and CDR2 from the germline V gene are KGHSH and LQKENI. The CDR3 spans 15 residues. The junction had 5 bases not matched to a gene; V was cut back by 3 bases and J by 0 bases. The DNA for the CDR3 is TGTGCCAGCTCACCGCCTGGGAGGGGCTCCTACGAGCAGTACTTC. Amino acids: CASSPPGRGSYEQYF.

The V and J genes are TRBV4-3 and TRBJ2-1, with 9 nucleotides matching TRBD2. The CDR3 spans 16 residues. The V and J ends lost 0 bases and 5 bases, in that order; junction bases with no gene match: 5. Germline-derived CDR1 and CDR2 are LGHNA and YSLEER. CDR3 loop: CASSQEEREVHNEQFF. Written as DNA, the CDR3 is TGCGCCAGCAGCCAAGAGGAGCGGGAGGTCCACAATGAGCAGTTCTTC.

This chain uses TRBV29-1 with TRBJ2-7; 9 bases line up with TRBD1. CDR1 is SQVTM, CDR2 ANQGSEA, per germline. Trimming took 2 bases from V and 6 from J; bases not matched to a gene: 5. The CDR3 length is 13 residues. The CDR3 region has the DNA TGCAGCGTTGAAAAGACAGGGGGAAGCGAGCAGTACTTC. Translating it yields CSVEKTGGSEQYF.

The V and J genes are TRBV27 and TRBJ2-3, with a possible D match to TRBD2 (7 bases). CDR1 is MNHEY, CDR2 SMNVEV, per germline (reference sequence). There are 19 residues in the CDR3. Deletions cut 9 bases from V and 0 bases from J, with 28 bases between. Here the CDR3 reads CASRGSSGDQGSSTDTQYF. CDR3 DNA sequence: TGTGCCAGTAGGGGGTCTAGCGGCGACCAAGGCTCTAGCACAGATACGCAGTATTTT.